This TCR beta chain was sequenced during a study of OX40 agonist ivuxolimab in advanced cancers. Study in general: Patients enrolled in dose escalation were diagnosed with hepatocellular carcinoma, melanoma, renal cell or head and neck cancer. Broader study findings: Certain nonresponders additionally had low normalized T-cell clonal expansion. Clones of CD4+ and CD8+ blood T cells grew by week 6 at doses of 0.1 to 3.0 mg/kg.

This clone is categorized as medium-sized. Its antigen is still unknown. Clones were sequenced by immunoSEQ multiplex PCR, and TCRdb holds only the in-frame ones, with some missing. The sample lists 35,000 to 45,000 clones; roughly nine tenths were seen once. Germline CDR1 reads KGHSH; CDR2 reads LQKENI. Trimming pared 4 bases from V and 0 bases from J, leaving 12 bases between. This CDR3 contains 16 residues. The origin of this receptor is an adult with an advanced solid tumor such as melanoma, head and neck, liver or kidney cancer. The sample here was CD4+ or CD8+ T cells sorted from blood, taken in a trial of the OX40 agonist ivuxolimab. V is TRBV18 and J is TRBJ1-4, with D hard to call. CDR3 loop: CASSRTPAPTNEKLFF. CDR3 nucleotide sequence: TGTGCCAGCTCACGTACCCCAGCCCCAACTAATGAAAAACTGTTTTTT.